One and the same sample provided the 13 T cell receptor beta chains below, sequenced in a study of shared clonotypes between healthy human individuals. Sequencing was performed with immunoSEQ multiplex PCR; in TCRdb, only in-frame clones are kept and a portion is missing. The sample gives around 430,000 clones, 70% to 80% of which show up once; about 12% is in the top ten. Sequences were obtained from PBMCs. Receptors originate from a woman in her thirties or forties in good health. Some clones in this sample may be carry-over from other donors' samples.

The chain carries TRBV6-5 and TRBJ2-7; 9 nucleotides align to TRBD1. This CDR3 comprises 14 residues. V trimming: 3 bases; J trimming: 2 bases; junction bases outside the gene matches: 2. CDR1 MNHEY and CDR2 SVGAGI come from the germline V gene. The CDR3 DNA is TGTGCCAGCAGTTATGGGACAGGGACCTACGAGCAGTACTTC. Translation gives CASSYGTGTYEQYF.

This clone was recorded a few times. The chain is built from TRBV11-2 and TRBJ1-5, with a weak D call TRBD1 (5 bases). Germline lookup yields CDR1 SGHAT and CDR2 FQNNGV. V was pared by 5 bases and J by 2 bases, with 13 bases between. The CDR3 loop spans 15 amino acids. The CDR3 region is CASSQDTGGNQPQHF. CDR3 DNA: TGTGCCAGCAGCCAAGACACAGGAGGCAATCAGCCCCAGCATTTT.

The chain carries TRBV28 and TRBJ2-7; D may match TRBD1 or TRBD2 (5 bases each). The V gene lost 5 bases and the J gene lost 2 bases, with 13 bases spanning the gap. The CDR3 covers 14 residues. Germline V lookup: CDR1 MDHEN, CDR2 SYDVKM. The CDR3 sequence is CASSAPGQAYEQYF. The CDR3 nucleotides read TGTGCCAGCAGTGCCCCGGGGCAGGCCTACGAGCAGTACTTC.

This clone is a singleton in its sample. The chain recombines TRBV29-1 with TRBJ1-1; a weak D match, TRBD1 (6 bases). V was pared by 7 bases and J by 3 bases, with 9 bases between. This CDR3 region has 11 residues. Germline V gene data show CDR1 as SQVTM and CDR2 as ANQGSEA. The CDR3 spells CSASGDTEAFF. CDR3 coding DNA: TGCAGCGCCTCAGGGGACACTGAAGCTTTCTTT.

CDR3 bases: TGCAGCGTTAATAGGGGGGGTGCAGCTAATGAAAAACTGTTTTTT. Translating it yields CSVNRGGAANEKLFF. The rearrangement uses TRBV29-1 and TRBJ1-4, with a weak D call TRBD1 (6 bases). Germline V gene lookup returns CDR1 SQVTM and CDR2 ANQGSEA. The CDR3 sequence is 15 residues long. The germline V and J ends were trimmed by 5 bases and 3 bases, with 16 bases remaining between them.

The CDR3 sequence is CASSLRPPDYGYTF. CDR3 in DNA: TGCGCCAGCAGCTTGAGGCCACCCGACTATGGCTACACCTTC. The V and J genes are TRBV5-1 and TRBJ1-2, with D unclear. Germline CDR1 reads SGHRS; CDR2 reads YFSETQ. CDR3 length equals 14 residues. The V gene lost 1 base and the J gene lost 3 bases, with 10 bases spanning the gap.

The count of this clone is one. This chain connects TRBV28 to TRBJ1-4; possible D gene TRBD1, 6 bases. The V gene's germline CDR1 is MDHEN and CDR2 SYDVKM. V was clipped by 8 bases and J by 0 bases, with 10 bases between them. The CDR3 spans 14 residues. As DNA, the CDR3 is TGTGCCAGCGAGGGGGGGGCAACTAATGAAAAACTGTTTTTT. Amino acids: CASEGGATNEKLFF.

With respect to this clone: This sample also contains other DNA sequences that code for the same CDR3. The gene calls are TRBV18 and TRBJ2-7; D uncertain. CDR3 length: 12 residues. V dropped 3 bases and J dropped 3 bases, with 6 bases sitting between them. Per the germline V gene, CDR1 is KGHSH and CDR2 is LQKENI. The DNA for the CDR3 is TGTGCCAGCTCACCCCCCAGCTACGAGCAGTACTTC. It encodes CASSPPSYEQYF.

The gene calls are TRBV6-1 and TRBJ1-5; D is unclear. Looked up from germline, CDR1 is MNHNS and CDR2 is SASEGT. The CDR3 totals 14 residues. V lost 2 bases and J 4 bases, leaving 9 bases between the germline ends. CDR3 amino acids: CASSEWYQNQPQHF. The CDR3 nucleotides read TGTGCCAGCAGTGAATGGTATCAAAATCAGCCCCAGCATTTT.

The J gene is TRBJ2-3, the V gene TRBV14, with 8 positions matching TRBD2. Per the germline V gene, CDR1 is SGHDN and CDR2 is FVKESK. The ends lost 2 bases at V and 2 bases at J; junction bases unmatched: 6. CDR3 size: 16 residues. The CDR3 protein is CASSQRIAGLTDTQYF. CDR3 in DNA: TGTGCCAGCAGCCAAAGGATAGCGGGACTCACAGATACGCAGTATTTT.

The count of this clone is one. The rearrangement joins TRBV6-1 to TRBJ1-1, with D maybe TRBD1 (6 bases). V was trimmed by 7 bases and J by 7 bases, leaving 16 bases between them. The CDR3 spans 13 residues. Germline loops: CDR1 MNHNS, CDR2 SASEGT. The CDR3 region has the DNA TGTGCCAGCAATCGAATAACAGGGAATGAAGCTTTCTTT. Protein sequence: CASNRITGNEAFF.

The V and J genes are TRBV19 and TRBJ2-7, with TRBD2 as a possible D gene (5 bases). Trimming left V 5 bases short and J 7 bases short, with 12 bases between. The germline V gene has CDR1 LNHDA and CDR2 SQIVND (reference sequence). The CDR3 contains 12 residues. The CDR3 loop is CASSPLRGEQYF. DNA for the CDR3: TGTGCCAGTAGTCCCCTAAGAGGGGAGCAGTACTTC.

This clone showed up just once. This chain connects TRBV2 to TRBJ1-1; D not resolved. Germline V gene sequence: CDR1 SNHLY, CDR2 FYNNEI. Trimming took off 7 bases at V and 1 base at J, with 7 bases between the two ends. The CDR3 is 12 amino acids. CDR3 protein: CASKYKNTEAFF. The CDR3, as DNA: TGTGCCAGCAAGTACAAGAACACTGAAGCTTTCTTT.